The 20 T cell receptor beta chains reported below all come from one sample, sequenced in a study of OX40 agonist ivuxolimab in advanced cancers. The repertoire was sequenced with immunoSEQ multiplex PCR; TCRdb's copy has only in-frame clones and lacks some. The sample holds under 35,000 clones, 84% seen once. This material consisted of CD4+ or CD8+ T cells sorted from blood, taken in a trial of the OX40 agonist ivuxolimab. These receptor sequences come from an adult with an advanced solid tumor such as melanoma, head and neck, liver or kidney cancer.

This chain connects TRBV2 to TRBJ2-7; D perhaps matches TRBD1 (6 bases). There are 14 residues in the CDR3. CDR1 is SNHLY, CDR2 FYNNEI, per germline. Trimming removed 7 bases at V and 2 bases at J, with 15 bases between. CDR3 loop: CASISDREPYEQYF. The DNA of the CDR3 is TGTGCCAGCATCTCGGACAGAGAACCCTACGAGCAGTACTTC.

This clone has more than one count but fewer than ten. This chain uses TRBV9 with TRBJ2-3; 14 bases line up with TRBD2. This CDR3 comprises 16 residues. J gave up 4 bases and V 0 bases, and 1 base lay outside the gene matches. Per the germline V gene, CDR1 is SGDLS and CDR2 is YYNGEE. The CDR3 DNA follows: TGTGCCAGCAGCGTAGGGGGACTAGCGGGAGCAGATACGCAGTATTTT. As protein: CASSVGGLAGADTQYF.

In this sample, this clone turned up once. The chain has TRBV4-1 and TRBJ2-7, with a tentative D call TRBD1 (6 bases). Germline CDR1 MGHRA, CDR2 YSYEKL. V was trimmed by 1 base and J by 0 bases, leaving 10 bases between them. The CDR3 consists of 15 residues. Written as DNA, the CDR3 is TGCGCCAGCAGCCAAGTTCAGGGGATCTCCTACGAGCAGTACTTC. Protein sequence: CASSQVQGISYEQYF.

This chain links TRBV5-6 with TRBJ2-2; D gene unclear. Trimming took 0 bases from V and 7 from J, leaving 4 bases between them. Looked up from germline, CDR1 is SGHDT and CDR2 is YYEEEE. This CDR3 comprises 12 residues. CDR3 nucleotide sequence: TGTGCCAGCAGCTTGGGAAGCGGGGAGCTGTTTTTT. Protein product: CASSLGSGELFF. Full variable domain (outside the CDR3, taken from reference TRBV5-6 and TRBJ2-2): DAGVTQSPTHLIKTRGQQVTLRCSPKSGHDTVSWYQQALGQGPQFIFQYYEEEERQRGNFPDRFSGHQFPNYSSELNVNALLLGDSALYLCASSLGSGELFFGEGSRLTVL.

V is TRBV5-1 and J is TRBJ2-3; 10 bases agree with TRBD1. Germline CDR1 reads SGHRS; CDR2 reads YFSETQ. This CDR3 has 17 amino acids. V was clipped by 1 base and J by 4 bases; unmatched bases: 9. In nucleotides, the CDR3 is TGCGCCAGCAGCTTGTCGTTTGGGACAGGGGTTTCAGATACGCAGTATTTT. The encoded protein is CASSLSFGTGVSDTQYF.

The rearrangement joins TRBV19 to TRBJ2-3; possibly TRBD2 for D (5 bases). The germline gives CDR1 LNHDA, CDR2 SQIVND (reference sequence). V was shortened by 10 bases and J by 7 bases, with 9 bases between the two germline ends. This CDR3 has 10 residues. CDR3 in DNA: TGTGCCACCAGCGGAAATACGCAGTATTTT. This sequence encodes CATSGNTQYF.

In this sample, this clone turned up once. This sequence joins TRBV14 and TRBJ2-2; the D is unclear. Germline V gene lookup returns CDR1 SGHDN and CDR2 FVKESK. V gave up 4 bases and J gave up 3 bases, with 9 bases separating them. The CDR3 has 14 amino acids. This chain's CDR3 is CASSRNRYTGELFF. The CDR3 DNA reads as TGTGCCAGCAGCCGAAACCGTTACACCGGGGAGCTGTTTTTT.

This clone was observed a handful of times. Other DNA sequences within the sample encode an identical CDR3. V is TRBV9 and J is TRBJ2-7; 7 positions agree with TRBD1. V was clipped by 0 bases and J by 7 bases; unmatched bases: 7. Germline CDR1 and CDR2: SGDLS and YYNGEE. The CDR3 is made up of 14 amino acids. In DNA, the CDR3 is TGTGCCAGCAGCGTAGCCTACAGGGGTGATGAGCAGTACTTC. As protein: CASSVAYRGDEQYF.

This clone turned up a few times. The CDR3 DNA follows: TGTGCCAGCAGCCTGGACAGGGTCAATTCACCCCTCCACTTT. It is translated as CASSLDRVNSPLHF. The genes are TRBV7-2 and TRBJ1-6; 8 nucleotides line up with TRBD1. Germline trimming cut 5 bases from V and 7 bases from J; bases unmatched to any gene: 4. CDR1 SGHTA and CDR2 FQGNSA come from the germline V gene. CDR3 length: 14 residues. Full variable domain (outside the CDR3, taken from reference TRBV7-2 and TRBJ1-6): GAGVSQSPSNKVTEKGKDVELRCDPISGHTALYWYRQSLGQGLEFLIYFQGNSAPDKSGLPSDRFSAERTGGSVSTLTIQRTQQEDSAVYLCASSLDRVNSPLHFGNGTRLTVT.

This sequence joins TRBV6-1 and TRBJ2-1; D is perhaps TRBD1 or TRBD2 (5 bases each). Germline V gene lookup returns CDR1 MNHNS and CDR2 SASEGT. The CDR3 covers 15 residues. Trimming took off 4 bases at V and 5 bases at J, with 15 bases between the two ends. The CDR3 sequence: CASSAPGSKDNEQFF. CDR3 DNA: TGTGCCAGCAGTGCCCCAGGGAGTAAAGACAATGAGCAGTTCTTC.

The chain joins TRBV6-5 to TRBJ1-2; D gene unclear. V was shortened by 6 bases and J by 5 bases, with 16 bases between the two germline ends. Germline CDR1 is MNHEY and CDR2 is SVGAGI. The length of the CDR3 is 14 residues. CDR3 nucleotides: TGTGCCAGCAGGTACGGTGAGGCGCGGTATGGCTACACCTTC. This sequence encodes CASRYGEARYGYTF.

The chain is built from TRBV27 and TRBJ1-1; D is unresolved. Germline CDR1 MNHEY, CDR2 SMNVEV (reference sequence). The CDR3 has 13 residues. Deletions cut 3 bases from V and 0 bases from J, with 5 bases between. DNA of the CDR3: TGTGCCAGCAGTTTTGGGATGAACACTGAAGCTTTCTTT. Translated: CASSFGMNTEAFF.

In this sample, this clone turned up once. Germline is not matched at one junction end, which may reflect a read error. This chain uses TRBV7-7 with TRBJ2-5; no firm D call. Looked up from germline, CDR1 is SSHAT and CDR2 is FNYEAQ (reference sequence). The CDR3 length is 13 residues. CDR3 amino acids: CASSLGQQETQYF. For the CDR3, the DNA is TGTGCTAGCAGCTTAGGGCAACAAGAGACCCAGTACTTC.

The chain combines TRBV7-9 with TRBJ2-5, with 9 positions matching TRBD1. The CDR3 loop spans 16 amino acids. Losses at the gene ends were 1 base for V and 5 bases for J; bases not matched to a gene: 8. CDR1 and CDR2 (germline): SEHNR, FQNEAQ (reference sequence). CDR3 DNA sequence: TGTGCCAGCAGCTTAGGCCCGGGACAGGGTGGGGAGACCCAGTACTTC. Amino acid sequence: CASSLGPGQGGETQYF.

This CDR3 reads CAWSSWQGYEQYF. CDR3 nucleotide sequence: TGTGCCTGGAGTTCCTGGCAGGGCTACGAGCAGTACTTC. This chain uses TRBV30 with TRBJ2-7, with D tentatively TRBD1 (5 bases). The length of the CDR3 is 13 residues. V lost 2 bases, J lost 3 bases, and 11 bases lay in between. Looked up from germline, CDR1 is GTSNPN and CDR2 is SVGIG (reference sequence). Using reference TRBV30 and TRBJ2-7 for the parts outside the CDR3, the full variable domain is SQTIHQWPATLVQPVGSPLSLECTVEGTSNPNLYWYRQAAGRGLQLLFYSVGIGQISSEVPQNLSASRPQDRQFILSSKKLLLSDSGFYLCAWSSWQGYEQYFGPGTRLTVT.

The V gene is TRBV10-2, the J gene TRBJ2-5, with a weak D call TRBD2 (7 bases). The germline V and J ends were trimmed by 7 bases and 0 bases, with 18 bases remaining between them. Germline CDR1 is WSHSY and CDR2 is SAAADI. The CDR3 is 16 residues long. The CDR3 DNA sequence: TGCGCCAGCAACTGGGGGGGCCGGTCCCACCAAGAGACCCAGTACTTC. Translation: CASNWGGRSHQETQYF.

The V and J genes are TRBV15 and TRBJ2-5; D is unresolved. The ends were cut back, 0 bases at V and 7 bases at J, with 12 bases in the middle. CDR1 is LNHNV, CDR2 YYDKDF, per germline (reference sequence). The CDR3 totals 14 residues. The CDR3 is CATSRDSGWGTQYF. The CDR3 DNA reads TGTGCCACCAGCAGAGATTCCGGGTGGGGGACCCAGTACTTC.

This clone was seen once. This chain uses TRBV28 with TRBJ1-5, with 8 bases lining up with TRBD1. V lost 3 bases, J lost 7 bases, and 2 bases stayed unmatched. Germline assignment: CDR1 MDHEN and CDR2 SYDVKM. This CDR3 comprises 13 residues. For the CDR3, the DNA is TGTGCCAGCAGTTTGACAGGGGACCAGCCCCAGCATTTT. Encoded protein: CASSLTGDQPQHF.

The chain carries TRBV7-9 and TRBJ2-7; D perhaps matches TRBD1 (6 bases). The CDR3 length is 14 residues. The germline gives CDR1 SEHNR, CDR2 FQNEAQ (reference sequence). V lost 5 bases and J lost 5, with 16 bases in between. CDR3 nucleotide sequence: TGTGCCAGCAGCAACTACCGGGACATCGACGAGCAGTACTTC. Protein: CASSNYRDIDEQYF.

The chain is built from TRBV5-6 and TRBJ2-7; 7 positions agree with TRBD1. In germline, CDR1 is SGHDT, CDR2 YYEEEE. This CDR3 has 14 residues. V shed 0 bases, J shed 3 bases, and the junction held 3 bases outside the gene matches. The CDR3 DNA follows: TGTGCCAGCAGCTTGGGACAGGGTTACTACGAGCAGTACTTC. Translation: CASSLGQGYYEQYF.